This paragraph reports one T cell receptor (beta chain). The source of the sample is a study of blood T cell repertoires in COVID-19. Study in general: The United States, Italy and Spain were the sources of the acute and convalescent COVID-19 samples. PBMCs, B-cell-depleted T cells, or T cells were the source of the cDNA or gDNA that made up the material.

Study processing details: Nucleated cell counts were estimated from reference gene primer amplification. Data came from immunoSEQ multiplex PCR; TCRdb stores just in-frame clones and leaves some out. V and J calls and clone size are copied from that table; D and trimming were computed from the DNA. The data show 35,000 or so clones, with roughly 90% seen just once and about an eighth held by the top ten. This CDR3 has 14 residues. Germline V CDR1 and CDR2: SGHNT, YYREEE (reference sequence). Trimming pared 4 bases from V and 0 bases from J, leaving 8 bases between. This clonotype originated in a man aged 65-85 years with acute or convalescent COVID-19. Input material: peripheral blood. V and J are TRBV5-4 and TRBJ2-4; D unclear. CDR3 region: CASSQVGAKNIQYF. The CDR3 DNA sequence: TGTGCCAGCAGCCAGGTCGGAGCCAAAAACATTCAGTACTTC.